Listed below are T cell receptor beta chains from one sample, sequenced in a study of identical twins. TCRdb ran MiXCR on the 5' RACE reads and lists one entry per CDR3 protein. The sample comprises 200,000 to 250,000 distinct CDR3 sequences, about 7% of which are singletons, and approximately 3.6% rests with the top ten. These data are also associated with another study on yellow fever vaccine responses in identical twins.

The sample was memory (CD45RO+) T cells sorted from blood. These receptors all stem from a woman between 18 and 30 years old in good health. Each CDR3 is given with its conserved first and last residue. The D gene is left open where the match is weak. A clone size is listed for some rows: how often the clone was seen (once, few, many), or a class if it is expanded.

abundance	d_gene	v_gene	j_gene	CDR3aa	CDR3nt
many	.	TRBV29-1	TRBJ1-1	CSVGGGTEAFF	TGCAGCGTCGGGGGGGGGACTGAAGCTTTCTTT
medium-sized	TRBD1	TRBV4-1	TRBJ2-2	CASSQPGTGGTVELFF	TGCGCCAGCAGCCAACCCGGGACAGGGGGAACGGTGGAGCTGTTTTTT
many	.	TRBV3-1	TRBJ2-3	CASSHNRANTDTQYF	TGTGCCAGCAGCCACAATCGGGCCAACACAGATACGCAGTATTTT
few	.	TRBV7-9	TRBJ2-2	CASSLGPVANTGELFF	TGTGCCAGCAGCTTAGGGCCGGTAGCGAACACCGGGGAGCTGTTTTTT
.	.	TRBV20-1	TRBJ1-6	CSASDGGSSPLHF	TGCAGTGCTAGCGATGGAGGAAGTTCACCCCTCCACTTT
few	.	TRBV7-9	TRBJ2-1	CASSFFAPGVSYNEQFF	TGTGCCAGCAGCTTTTTTGCCCCGGGAGTATCTTACAATGAGCAGTTCTTC
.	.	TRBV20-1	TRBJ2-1	CSAPGRTNNEQFF	TGCAGTGCTCCGGGACGTACCAACAATGAGCAGTTCTTC
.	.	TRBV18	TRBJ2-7	CASSPFSFGSEQYF	TGTGCCAGCTCACCCTTCAGTTTTGGTAGCGAGCAGTACTTC
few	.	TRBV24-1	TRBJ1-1	CAVRQGNTEAFF	TGTGCCGTTCGCCAGGGGAACACTGAAGCTTTCTTT
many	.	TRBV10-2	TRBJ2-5	CASSEYVVTQYF	TGCGCCAGCAGTGAATACGTTGTGACCCAGTACTTC
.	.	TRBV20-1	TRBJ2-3	CSAARDTDTQYF	TGCAGTGCTGCTCGGGACACAGATACGCAGTATTTT
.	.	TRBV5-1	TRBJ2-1	CASSLGGAHNEQFF	TGCGCCAGCAGCTTGGGGGGCGCACACAATGAGCAGTTCTTC